This T cell receptor (beta chain) stems from a study of blood T cell repertoires in COVID-19 (dated by TCRdb to the early 2020s). Concerning the study at large: Collaborator samples came from the United States, Italy and Spain and covered acute and convalescent phases of COVID-19. The prospective study material was composed of cDNA or gDNA derived from T cells, B-cell-depleted T cells, or PBMCs. Subjects who had been exposed to COVID-19, were actively infected with it, or had recovered from it provided the deeply sampled blood TCRbeta repertoires that made up the dataset. The repertoires were released in a freely available public database intended as a resource for research on the immune response to SARS-CoV-2. Samples came from the ongoing ImmuneRACE study (first 160 participants) plus 1,254 subjects from 6 global collaborators. Sample metadata almost always included a de-identified subject ID, COVID-19 status, age in years and sex. Where available, HLA class I and class II types were obtained from metadata supplied by the sample provider rather than from assay-based typing.

TCRbeta CDR3 regions were amplified from genomic DNA using the immunoSEQ Assay, a bias-controlled multiplex PCR. Per the source publication's procedure: The number of nucleated cells in each sample was estimated by amplification of reference gene primers within the assay. To quantify the absolute abundance of each unique TCRbeta CDR3 rearrangement, sequence reads were collapsed and filtered. For each sample, productive Simpson clonality was calculated as the square root of Simpson's diversity index across productive rearrangements. The table was pulled from immuneACCESS by TCRdb, which kept in-frame rearrangements only. Such tables lose some clones; where checked, under half of the loss comes from unresolved V genes, and the rest has no known cause. V and J calls and clone size follow that table, whereas D and trimming were derived from the DNA. Present in this sample are under 150,000 clones, 85% of which were seen just once. Under 4% of the sample is taken by the ten largest.

In its sample, this clone was seen once. Its antigen remains unidentified. One base away there is no much larger clone; base qualities are not given. Whole blood was collected in K2EDTA tubes by collaborating institutions according to the institutions' own protocols. For TCRbeta analysis, collaborators shipped samples in one of three forms: frozen whole blood, isolated PBMCs, or DNA extracted from either of those sample types. Trimming removed 5 bases from V and 5 bases from J; the gene matches leave 10 bases unexplained. CDR1 and CDR2 were assigned from the germline V gene (reference sequence) as SEHNR and FQNEAQ. The CDR3 spans 15 residues, from the cysteine through the phenylalanine. The entry retains the CDR3 DNA only, 45 bases that are in frame from base 1. The paper's findings and limits, for the study overall: How much clinical and demographic metadata was included differed by source and by participant, and the metadata was provided uncurated.

The sample taken for sequencing was peripheral blood. The rearrangement joined TRBV7-9 to TRBJ2-5; the central 8 bases match TRBD1. This TCR derives from a man between 35 and 55 years old with acute or convalescent COVID-19. The nucleotides read TGTGCCAGCAGCACTCGGACAGGGTATACGGAGACCCAGTACTTC. This gives the protein CASSTRTGYTETQYF.